Below, 8 T cell receptor beta chains from the same sample are listed, as sequenced in a study of long-term antiretroviral therapy in people with HIV. Running of the v3.0 immunoSEQ assay took place at survey level. The table came from immunoSEQ multiplex PCR; TCRdb's copy has only in-frame clones and leaves some out. The sample lists roughly 38,000 clones, 80% occurring once. The source was unsorted PBMCs, collected 3.4 years after starting antiretroviral therapy. These receptors came from a man younger than 40 with HIV.

The J gene is TRBJ2-7, the V gene TRBV14, with TRBD1 as a possible D gene (6 bases). There are 14 residues in the CDR3. The V gene lost 0 bases and the J gene lost 4 bases, with 10 bases spanning the gap. Looked up from germline, CDR1 is SGHDN and CDR2 is FVKESK. CDR3 in DNA: TGTGCCAGCAGCCAAGACCCGACAGGATACGAGCAGTACTTC. Its translation is CASSQDPTGYEQYF.

The chain links TRBV9 to TRBJ2-7; a possible D gene is TRBD2 (8 bases). Trimming pared 0 bases from V and 5 bases from J, leaving 24 bases between. Germline CDR1 and CDR2: SGDLS and YYNGEE. This CDR3 is built from 18 residues. CDR3 coding DNA: TGTGCCAGCAGCGTAGGCAGGGGGGCTAGCGGGCTTATGGACGAGCAGTACTTC. Translating gives CASSVGRGASGLMDEQYF. The full variable domain, its missing parts supplied by reference TRBV9 and TRBJ2-7, is DSGVTQTPKHLITATGQRVTLRCSPRSGDLSVYWYQQSLDQGLQFLIQYYNGEERAKGNILERFSAQQFPDLHSELNLSSLELGDSALYFCASSVGRGASGLMDEQYFGPGTRLTVT.

The chain uses TRBV7-2 and TRBJ2-1; a possible D gene is TRBD2 (5 bases). The CDR3 runs to 15 residues. Trimming left V 0 bases short and J 6 bases short, with 12 bases between. Germline V CDR1 and CDR2: SGHTA, FQGNSA. Here the CDR3 DNA reads TGTGCCAGCAGCTTAGCGATCGGGAAATTCAATGAGCAGTTCTTC. This codes for CASSLAIGKFNEQFF.

The rearrangement uses TRBV7-8 and TRBJ1-3; D is unresolved. Per the germline V gene, CDR1 is SGHVS and CDR2 is FQNEAQ. The V and J ends lost 2 bases and 0 bases respectively, with 5 bases between them. The CDR3 runs to 14 residues. CDR3 sequence: CASSLTVSGNTIYF. CDR3 in DNA: TGTGCCAGCAGCTTAACAGTCTCTGGAAACACCATATATTTT.

The chain employs TRBV7-3 and TRBJ1-1, with D tentatively TRBD1 (5 bases). CDR1 and CDR2 (germline): SGHTA, FQGTGA. Trimming shortened V by 0 bases and J by 4 bases, and 9 bases separated the two germline ends. CDR3 length equals 14 residues. The CDR3 here is CASSLTEGSTEAFF. CDR3 nucleotides: TGTGCCAGCAGCTTAACGGAGGGGAGCACTGAAGCTTTCTTT.

The gene calls are TRBV19 and TRBJ2-7, with TRBD2 matching over 7 bases. CDR1 LNHDA and CDR2 SQIVND come from the germline V gene (reference sequence). This CDR3 spans 14 amino acids. The V gene end was trimmed by 11 bases and the J gene end by 0 bases; junction bases not matched to a gene: 10. This CDR3 reads CASAGEAVSYEQYF. CDR3 sequence (DNA): TGTGCCTCCGCGGGGGAGGCCGTCTCCTACGAGCAGTACTTC.

The chain is built from TRBV21-1 and TRBJ1-4. TRBV21-1 is shown as a pseudogene. The CDR3 length is 16 residues. CDR3 nucleotides: TGTGCCAGCAGCAACGGGACCGATCCTACTAATGAAAAACTGTTTTTT. This codes for CASSNGTDPTNEKLFF.

The rearrangement links TRBV5-1 to TRBJ2-7; possible D gene TRBD2, 5 bases. Germline V lookup: CDR1 SGHRS, CDR2 YFSETQ. V lost 5 bases, J lost 3 bases, and 18 bases lay in between. The length of the CDR3 is 15 residues. This CDR3 reads CASRHFETGNYEQYF. The CDR3 DNA follows: TGCGCCAGCAGACATTTCGAGACGGGGAACTACGAGCAGTACTTC.